The 21 T cell receptor beta chains presented below share a single source sample, sequenced in a study of T cell responses to AZD1222 COVID-19 vaccine. The method was immunoSEQ multiplex PCR; TCRdb's version includes in-frame clones alone and lacks a portion of them. This table holds approximately 120,000 clones, approximately 93% found once. The input for sequencing was peripheral blood, taken on day 0 of AZD1222 vaccination. The source is an adult in good health.

The chain has TRBV29-1 and TRBJ1-1, with TRBD1 matching over 7 bases. CDR1 SQVTM and CDR2 ANQGSEA come from the germline V gene. This CDR3 has 13 residues. V lost 7 bases and J lost 5; bases outside the gene matches: 10. The CDR3 DNA follows: TGCAGCGGCAAAACAGGGGAGGGTACTGAAGCTTTCTTT. As protein: CSGKTGEGTEAFF.

The chain has TRBV19 and TRBJ1-3, with D possibly matching TRBD1 (6 bases). The CDR3 has 14 residues. With 5 bases removed from V and 4 bases from J, the gap between germline ends came to 12 bases. Germline V gene sequence: CDR1 LNHDA, CDR2 SQIVND (reference sequence). CDR3 DNA sequence: TGTGCCAGTAGTCCACAGGGCCAAGGAAACACCATATATTTT. Its translation is CASSPQGQGNTIYF.

This chain uses TRBV14 with TRBJ2-1; D ambiguous. CDR1 and CDR2 (germline): SGHDN, FVKESK. Trimming removed 0 bases from V and 4 bases from J, with 13 bases in between. The CDR3 consists of 16 residues. As DNA, the CDR3 is TGTGCCAGCAGCCAAGAAGGGCAGGCGAAATACAATGAGCAGTTCTTC. Its protein product is CASSQEGQAKYNEQFF.

The chain employs TRBV11-2 and TRBJ2-7; 11 bases are a match to TRBD1. V lost 0 bases, J lost 5 bases, and 3 bases stayed unmatched. The CDR3 totals 15 residues. Germline CDR1 is SGHAT and CDR2 is FQNNGV. The CDR3 region is CASSLDGTGGDEQYF. DNA for the CDR3: TGTGCCAGCAGCTTAGATGGGACAGGGGGTGACGAGCAGTACTTC.

The chain uses TRBV5-1 and TRBJ2-3; 12 nucleotides match TRBD2. V was pared by 5 bases and J by 5 bases, with 6 bases of the junction left unmatched. CDR3 size: 15 residues. Germline V CDR1 and CDR2: SGHRS, YFSETQ. This CDR3 reads CASSLTSGGLDTQYF. CDR3 nucleotide sequence: TGCGCCAGCAGTCTAACTAGCGGGGGGTTAGATACGCAGTATTTT.

This clone was counted a few times. The V and J genes are TRBV7-6 and TRBJ2-7; 10 nucleotides line up with TRBD2. The CDR3 totals 15 residues. V was pared by 6 bases and J by 2 bases, with 7 bases of the junction left unmatched. Germline CDR1 and CDR2: SGHVS and FNYEAQ. For the CDR3, the DNA is TGTGCCAGCAGTTACGATACTAGCGGGGCCTACGAGCAGTACTTC. Translation gives CASSYDTSGAYEQYF.

The genes are TRBV5-4 and TRBJ2-2, with 9 bases matching TRBD2. V trimming: 4 bases; J trimming: 5 bases; junction bases outside the gene matches: 6. This CDR3 has 15 residues. Germline V gene lookup returns CDR1 SGHNT and CDR2 YYREEE (reference sequence). This CDR3 is CASSPAGGRTGELFF. CDR3 sequence (DNA): TGTGCCAGCAGCCCAGCGGGGGGAAGGACCGGGGAGCTGTTTTTT.

J is TRBJ1-4 and V is TRBV7-3; D not resolved. V was clipped by 0 bases and J by 7 bases, with 9 bases between them. Germline lookup yields CDR1 SGHTA and CDR2 FQGTGA. The CDR3 totals 14 residues. The CDR3 DNA reads TGTGCCAGCAGCTTAACGCCCAACGGTGAAAAACTGTTTTTT. Encoded protein: CASSLTPNGEKLFF.

This clone turned up a few times. This chain connects TRBV6-5 to TRBJ1-5, with D possibly TRBD1 on 5 matching bases. Trimming took 8 bases from V and 1 from J, leaving 15 bases between them. The germline V gene has CDR1 MNHEY and CDR2 SVGAGI. This CDR3 has 15 residues. The CDR3 DNA follows: TGTGCCAGCGGCCGACAGTTAGCAAGCAATCAGCCCCAGCATTTT. Protein sequence: CASGRQLASNQPQHF.

The chain joins TRBV25-1 to TRBJ1-2; D is possibly TRBD1 (5 bases). Trimming left V 2 bases short and J 6 bases short, with 13 bases between. CDR1 and CDR2 from the germline V gene are MGHDK and SYGVNS. This CDR3 is built from 14 residues. CDR3 coding DNA: TGTGCCAGCAGTGAAGGGGGGACGGCGAATGGCTACACCTTC. This encodes CASSEGGTANGYTF.

J is TRBJ2-5 and V is TRBV5-1; D may correspond to TRBD1 or TRBD2 (5 bases each). From germline, CDR1 is SGHRS and CDR2 YFSETQ. Trimming pared 4 bases from V and 5 bases from J, leaving 12 bases between. CDR3 size: 13 residues. Here the CDR3 DNA reads TGCGCCAGCAGCGGGACGGGGCAGGAGACCCAGTACTTC. This gives the protein CASSGTGQETQYF.

The rearrangement joins TRBV30 to TRBJ2-5, with D possibly being TRBD2 (5 bases). Trimming cost V 5 bases and J 4 bases, with 11 bases left between them. CDR1 GTSNPN and CDR2 SVGIG come from the germline V gene (reference sequence). This CDR3 is built from 12 residues. The CDR3 DNA is TGTGCCTGGGGTGAGGGCCGAGAGACCCAGTACTTC. Its protein product is CAWGEGRETQYF.

The CDR3 loop reads CASRDNSIAGEKLFF. For the CDR3, the DNA is TGTGCCAGCCGGGACAATTCTATAGCGGGCGAAAAACTGTTTTTT. V gene TRBV28 combines with J gene TRBJ1-4, with TRBD1 as a possible D gene (6 bases). Trimming shortened V by 8 bases and J by 8 bases, and 21 bases separated the two germline ends. CDR1 and CDR2 from the germline V gene are MDHEN and SYDVKM. The CDR3 has 15 residues.

This clone was observed a single time. This sequence joins TRBV6-6 and TRBJ1-6; TRBD1 matches at 8 bases. This CDR3 spans 16 amino acids. V dropped 6 bases and J dropped 1; count of bases not matched to a gene: 5. The germline V gene has CDR1 MNHNY and CDR2 SVGAGI (reference sequence). In DNA, the CDR3 is TGTGCCAGCAGCCGACAGGGGCGATCCTATAATTCACCCCTCCACTTT. Protein: CASSRQGRSYNSPLHF.

The chain links TRBV7-3 to TRBJ1-6, with D unresolved. V lost 5 bases and J lost 6, with 14 bases in between. This CDR3 contains 15 residues. Germline V gene data show CDR1 as SGHTA and CDR2 as FQGTGA. The CDR3 bases are TGTGCCAGCAGCGTAGACAATCGGGGTAATTCACCCCTCCACTTT. It is translated as CASSVDNRGNSPLHF.

The genes are TRBV7-3 and TRBJ2-1; D is unclear. CDR1 and CDR2 (germline): SGHTA, FQGTGA. V lost 3 bases, J lost 6 bases, and 6 bases lay in between. CDR3 length equals 12 residues. The CDR3 coding sequence is TGTGCCAGCAGCTTTTCTAGCAATGAGCAGTTCTTC. It codes for CASSFSSNEQFF. Complete variable domain (other parts from reference TRBV7-3 and TRBJ2-1): GAGVSQTPSNKVTEKGKYVELRCDPISGHTALYWYRQSLGQGPEFLIYFQGTGAADDSGLPNDRFFAVRPEGSVSTLKIQRTERGDSAVYLCASSFSSNEQFFGPGTRLTVL.

V usage is TRBV4-2 and J usage is TRBJ1-6; D may be TRBD1 (6 bases). There are 17 residues in the CDR3. The germline gives CDR1 LGHNA, CDR2 YNFKEQ. V was shortened by 0 bases and J by 13 bases, with 22 bases between the two germline ends. The CDR3 nucleotides are TGTGCCAGCAGCCAAGAAGTTCTATTACTCTGGGGGCGGCCCCTCCACTTT. Protein product: CASSQEVLLLWGRPLHF.

V usage is TRBV14 and J usage is TRBJ1-2; maybe TRBD1 (5 bases). The germline V gene encodes CDR1 SGHDN and CDR2 FVKESK. The CDR3 contains 17 residues. With 4 bases removed from V and 0 bases from J, the gap between germline ends came to 18 bases. CDR3 DNA sequence: TGTGCCAGCAGCCCTACCCAGGGCGGCAGGACTAACTATGGCTACACCTTC. Amino acid sequence: CASSPTQGGRTNYGYTF.

This chain connects TRBV30 to TRBJ2-5; D is unresolved. V lost 0 bases and J 2 bases, leaving 13 bases between the germline ends. The CDR3 consists of 15 residues. Germline V gene sequence: CDR1 GTSNPN, CDR2 SVGIG (reference sequence). CDR3 in DNA: TGTGCCTGGAGTGTACTTAGGAGAGCTCAAGAGACCCAGTACTTC. Translating it yields CAWSVLRRAQETQYF.

The J gene is TRBJ2-7, the V gene TRBV5-8, with D tentatively TRBD2 (5 bases). Trimming removed 3 bases at V and 0 bases at J, with 10 bases between. The CDR3 loop spans 14 amino acids. Germline CDR1 SGHTS, CDR2 YDEGEE. CDR3 sequence (DNA): TGTGCCAGCAGCTACCCGGGATCCTCCTACGAGCAGTACTTC. Translation gives CASSYPGSSYEQYF. The whole variable domain, filled in from reference TRBV5-8 and TRBJ2-7, reads EAGVTQSPTHLIKTRGQQATLRCSPISGHTSVYWYQQALGLGLQFLLWYDEGEERNRGNFPPRFSGRQFPNYSSELNVNALELEDSALYLCASSYPGSSYEQYFGPGTRLTVT.

The V and J genes are TRBV7-6 and TRBJ2-1; TRBD2 agrees at 10 bases. J lost 9 bases, V lost 7 bases, and 18 bases had no gene match. The CDR3 has 17 residues. CDR1 and CDR2 from the germline V gene are SGHVS and FNYEAQ. In DNA form, the CDR3 reads TGTGCCAGCACCCTAGGGGCTAGCGGGGGCGGAGTCGGTGAGCAGTTCTTC. Translating gives CASTLGASGGGVGEQFF.